One sample yielded the 7 T cell receptor beta chains listed below, sequenced in a study of blood T cell repertoires in COVID-19. Only in-frame clones appear in the TCRdb table, and some are missing; sequencing was by immunoSEQ multiplex PCR. The top ten clones hold 21% of a sample with around 15,000 clones, roughly four fifths of them seen once. Specimen: peripheral blood. The receptors were sampled from a man older than 75 with active COVID-19.

The chain carries TRBV7-2 and TRBJ2-5, with 8 nucleotides matching TRBD1. The germline V gene has CDR1 SGHTA and CDR2 FQGNSA. There are 15 residues in the CDR3. Trimming took 1 base from V and 4 from J; bases not matched to a gene: 5. CDR3 region: CASSLEGQGGETQYF. The DNA of the CDR3 is TGTGCCAGCAGCTTAGAAGGACAGGGTGGAGAGACCCAGTACTTC.

This chain joins TRBV19 and TRBJ2-3; D is unresolved. Germline V gene sequence: CDR1 LNHDA, CDR2 SQIVND (reference sequence). The ends were cut back, 4 bases at V and 3 bases at J, with 14 bases in the middle. The CDR3 is 15 amino acids. The CDR3, as DNA: TGTGCCAGTAGTACAGACCACGGAGTGACAGATACGCAGTATTTT. It yields the protein CASSTDHGVTDTQYF.

V and J are TRBV4-3 and TRBJ2-7; 8 positions match TRBD2. In germline, CDR1 is LGHNA, CDR2 YSLEER. The CDR3 contains 15 residues. V shed 5 bases, J shed 3 bases, and the junction held 9 bases outside the gene matches. CDR3 coding DNA: TGCGCCAGCAGCTCATCACTAGCGGAGAACTACGAGCAGTACTTC. Residues: CASSSSLAENYEQYF.

The chain uses TRBV5-1 and TRBJ1-6; TRBD1 matches at 7 bases. The ends lost 5 bases at V and 6 bases at J; junction bases unmatched: 11. The CDR3 has 16 amino acids. The V gene's germline CDR1 is SGHRS and CDR2 YFSETQ. The CDR3 DNA is TGCGCCAGCAGTTTAGGTCGGACAGGACTTAATTCACCCCTCCACTTT. Encoded protein: CASSLGRTGLNSPLHF.

The V call is TRBV5-8, the J call TRBJ1-2, with 7 bases identical to TRBD1. Trimming at V came to 1 base and at J to 3 bases, leaving 3 bases not matched to a gene. The CDR3 runs 14 residues. Germline V lookup: CDR1 SGHTS, CDR2 YDEGEE. The CDR3 coding sequence is TGTGCCAGCAGCTTGAAGGGGGCGTACTATGGCTACACCTTC. Its protein is CASSLKGAYYGYTF.

This chain joins TRBV28 and TRBJ2-7, with D tentatively TRBD2 (5 bases). V lost 10 bases, J lost 2 bases, and 27 bases lay in between. CDR3 length: 17 amino acids. Germline CDR1 reads MDHEN; CDR2 reads SYDVKM. Written as DNA, the CDR3 is TGTGCCACCAGGACGCTTTTTGTCGGGGTGAACCCCTACGAGCAGTACTTC. It is translated as CATRTLFVGVNPYEQYF.

V usage is TRBV5-6 and J usage is TRBJ2-5; 7 bases match TRBD1. The V and J ends lost 4 bases and 3 bases, in that order; junction bases with no gene match: 3. Germline V CDR1 and CDR2: SGHDT, YYEEEE. The CDR3 is 13 residues long. CDR3 nucleotides: TGTGCCAGCAGCCCCGGACAGGAAGAGACCCAGTACTTC. Encoded protein: CASSPGQEETQYF.